Presented here are 9 T cell receptor beta chains from one specimen sequenced in a study of shared clonotypes between healthy human individuals. It was CD45RO-negative cells, positively selected for CCR7, that made up naive CD8 cells, with terminally differentiated effector memory CD45RA+ cells excluded. Sequenced by immunoSEQ multiplex PCR; TCRdb stores in-frame clones only, minus some. Seen here are about 2 million clones, approximately 95% observed once, and the top ten hold less than 1.5%. The sequenced material came from naive CD8+ T cells sorted from blood. Receptor source: a man younger than 35 in good health.

The rearrangement joins TRBV7-8 to TRBJ2-7; no definite D call. The V gene lost 1 base and the J gene lost 6 bases, with 4 bases spanning the gap. This CDR3 contains 11 residues. Germline V gene lookup returns CDR1 SGHVS and CDR2 FQNEAQ. CDR3 sequence (DNA): TGTGCCAGCAGCTTAGTGTCCGAGCAGTACTTC. It encodes CASSLVSEQYF. Based on the CDR3 plus reference TRBV7-8 and TRBJ2-7, the full variable domain is GAGVSQSPRYKVAKRGQDVALRCDPISGHVSLFWYQQALGQGPEFLTYFQNEAQLDKSGLPSDRFFAERPEGSVSTLKIQRTQQEDSAVYLCASSLVSEQYFGPGTRLTVT.

V is TRBV19 and J is TRBJ1-5; D gene uncertain. V gave up 6 bases and J gave up 3 bases, with 15 bases separating them. This CDR3 region has 15 residues. Germline CDR1 is LNHDA and CDR2 is SQIVND (reference sequence). The chain's CDR3 is CASSPVESYNQPQHF. Here the CDR3 DNA reads TGTGCCAGTAGCCCTGTCGAGAGCTACAATCAGCCCCAGCATTTT.

This rearrangement joins TRBV5-6 to TRBJ2-1; D not certain. The ends were cut back, 5 bases at V and 5 bases at J, with 8 bases in the middle. Germline CDR1 SGHDT, CDR2 YYEEEE. CDR3 length equals 12 residues. The CDR3 is CASRLDNNEQFF. For the CDR3, the DNA is TGTGCCAGCAGATTAGACAACAATGAGCAGTTCTTC. Filled out from reference TRBV5-6 and TRBJ2-1, the complete variable domain reads DAGVTQSPTHLIKTRGQQVTLRCSPKSGHDTVSWYQQALGQGPQFIFQYYEEEERQRGNFPDRFSGHQFPNYSSELNVNALLLGDSALYLCASRLDNNEQFFGPGTRLTVL.

This chain links TRBV6-6 with TRBJ1-2; D call uncertain. Germline CDR1 and CDR2: MNHNY and SVGAGI (reference sequence). Trimming removed 0 bases at V and 3 bases at J, with 11 bases between. The CDR3 contains 15 residues. The CDR3 sequence is CASSYSLGGYYGYTF. CDR3 nucleotides: TGTGCCAGCAGTTACTCGCTCGGCGGATACTATGGCTACACCTTC.

This clone was seen once. The J gene is TRBJ1-6, the V gene TRBV11-2, with 7 bases fitting TRBD1. This CDR3 has 16 residues. Germline CDR1 reads SGHAT; CDR2 reads FQNNGV. V lost 5 bases to trimming and J lost 3 bases; unmatched junction nucleotides: 7. In DNA, the CDR3 is TGTGCCAGCAGCCTAAGACCAGGGGGCTATAATTCACCCCTCCACTTT. Its translation: CASSLRPGGYNSPLHF.

The chain is built from TRBV15 and TRBJ2-2; weak D call: TRBD2 (7 bases). From germline, CDR1 is LNHNV and CDR2 YYDKDF (reference sequence). Deletions cut 1 base from V and 4 bases from J, with 16 bases between. The CDR3 loop spans 17 amino acids. CDR3 nucleotide sequence: TGTGCCACCAGCAGAGCGGCGGGGCGGGGGCTCACCGGGGAGCTGTTTTTT. Protein product: CATSRAAGRGLTGELFF.

Concerning this clone: The same CDR3 also results from other DNA sequences found in this sample. This chain joins TRBV7-9 and TRBJ1-1; D is ambiguous. This CDR3 spans 13 amino acids. Germline-derived CDR1 and CDR2 are SEHNR and FQNEAQ (reference sequence). Trimming pared 1 base from V and 2 bases from J, leaving 5 bases between. The CDR3 reads CASSLDPNTEAFF. CDR3 sequence (DNA): TGTGCCAGCAGCTTAGACCCCAACACTGAAGCTTTCTTT.

V usage is TRBV5-1 and J usage is TRBJ2-7, with a weak D call TRBD2 (6 bases). V was pared by 7 bases and J by 1 base, with 18 bases between. The CDR3 sequence is 15 residues long. Germline CDR1 is SGHRS and CDR2 is YFSETQ. The DNA of the CDR3 is TGCGCCAGCGCCTGGGGTCGGGACTTTTCCTACGAGCAGTACTTC. Its protein product is CASAWGRDFSYEQYF.

Comment on this clone: Within the sample, other DNA sequences also encode this same CDR3. The chain joins TRBV6-6 to TRBJ2-7, with D perhaps given as TRBD1 or TRBD2 (6 bases each). V shed 2 bases and J shed 1 base, with 9 bases lying between them. Germline CDR1 MNHNY, CDR2 SVGAGI (reference sequence). This CDR3 region has 14 residues. The CDR3 is CASSYGGPSYEQYF. DNA for the CDR3: TGTGCCAGCAGTTACGGGGGGCCTTCCTACGAGCAGTACTTC.